This entry lists 14 T cell receptor beta chains sequenced from one sample in a study of control samples from healthy donors and cancer patients. Measured with immunoSEQ multiplex PCR; TCRdb has only the in-frame clones, and not every one. The repertoire holds approximately 190,000 clones, with approximately 90% as singletons. The sample taken for sequencing was blood. All receptors derive from a man aged 25 to 45 in good health.

This sequence joins TRBV2 and TRBJ2-2; either TRBD1 or TRBD2 may supply D (5 bases each). Germline V CDR1 and CDR2: SNHLY, FYNNEI. The CDR3 sequence is 16 residues long. The V end was cut by 5 bases, the J end by 1 base, with 14 bases between. CDR3 bases: TGTGCCAGCAGTCCAAACCGGGGCCAGAACACCGGGGAGCTGTTTTTT. This translates into CASSPNRGQNTGELFF.

This chain joins TRBV5-1 and TRBJ2-3; 7 nucleotides line up with TRBD1. This CDR3 is 14 amino acids long. J lost 10 bases, V lost 0 bases, and 8 bases had no gene match. Germline V gene data show CDR1 as SGHRS and CDR2 as YFSETQ. The DNA of the CDR3 is TGCGCCAGCAGCTTGGGGGACAGCTCAACCTCGCAGTATTTT. Translation gives CASSLGDSSTSQYF.

The J gene is TRBJ2-7, the V gene TRBV25-1; no clear D. Trimming took 3 bases from V and 3 from J, leaving 6 bases between them. The CDR3 extends over 12 amino acids. CDR1 is MGHDK, CDR2 SYGVNS, per germline. CDR3 bases: TGTGCCAGCAGTGATCAAGGCTACGAGCAGTACTTC. Amino acid sequence: CASSDQGYEQYF.

V usage is TRBV30 and J usage is TRBJ2-1; D not certain. The germline CDR1 and CDR2 sequences are GTSNPN and SVGIG (reference sequence). V lost 4 bases and J 7 bases, leaving 11 bases between the germline ends. This CDR3 spans 12 amino acids. The CDR3 nucleotides are TGTGCCTGGACAGCCTCGCGGAATGAGCAGTTCTTC. Translation: CAWTASRNEQFF.

The chain couples TRBV15 to TRBJ1-1; D is possibly TRBD1 (5 bases). Germline V gene data show CDR1 as LNHNV and CDR2 as YYDKDF (reference sequence). V was pared by 2 bases and J by 5 bases, with 15 bases between. CDR3 length: 15 amino acids. DNA for the CDR3: TGTGCCACCAGCAGAACCGGGACCCTCTGGACTGAAGCTTTCTTT. It is translated as CATSRTGTLWTEAFF.

V and J are TRBV6-6 and TRBJ2-2, with 9 nucleotides matching TRBD2. Losses at the gene ends were 5 bases for V and 4 bases for J; bases not matched to a gene: 11. The CDR3 consists of 17 residues. The germline gives CDR1 MNHNY, CDR2 SVGAGI (reference sequence). CDR3 nucleotide sequence: TGTGCCAGCAGTCCCCGGCGGGGGGGCGTGGGCACCGGGGAGCTGTTTTTT. It specifies CASSPRRGGVGTGELFF.

The chain has TRBV19 and TRBJ1-5; TRBD1 aligns across 9 bases. Per the germline V gene, CDR1 is LNHDA and CDR2 is SQIVND (reference sequence). The trim removed 1 base at V and 15 bases at J, leaving 13 bases unmatched. This CDR3 is built from 15 residues. The CDR3 DNA follows: TGTGCCAGTAGTATAGTAAGGACAGGGGAGACCCCGCGGCATTTT. This gives the protein CASSIVRTGETPRHF.

The gene calls are TRBV4-2 and TRBJ2-2; no clear D. Germline V lookup: CDR1 LGHNA, CDR2 YNFKEQ. Trimming cost V 2 bases and J 1 base, with 8 bases left between them. There are 15 residues in the CDR3. The CDR3 DNA reads TGTGCCAGCAGCCAAAAAACAGAGAACACCGGGGAGCTGTTTTTT. This sequence encodes CASSQKTENTGELFF.

The V gene is TRBV30, the J gene TRBJ1-2; the match to TRBD1 covers 9 bases. This CDR3 region has 13 residues. In germline, CDR1 is GTSNPN, CDR2 SVGIG (reference sequence). J was trimmed by 7 bases and V by 2 bases; bases with no gene match: 5. The CDR3 DNA reads TGTGCCTGGAGTCTAACAGGGGGCTCTGGCTACACCTTC. It is translated as CAWSLTGGSGYTF.

The rearrangement joins TRBV27 to TRBJ2-7; 7 nucleotides line up with TRBD2. Looked up from germline, CDR1 is MNHEY and CDR2 is SMNVEV (reference sequence). This CDR3 has 15 amino acids. The junction had 5 bases not matched to a gene; V was cut back by 0 bases and J by 3 bases. The CDR3 loop is CASSLSGGWGYEQYF. In nucleotides, the CDR3 is TGTGCCAGCAGTTTATCGGGAGGGTGGGGCTACGAGCAGTACTTC.

The chain employs TRBV4-1 and TRBJ2-3; D uncertain. The germline V and J ends were trimmed by 4 bases and 5 bases, with 10 bases remaining between them. Germline V lookup: CDR1 MGHRA, CDR2 YSYEKL. CDR3 length: 13 residues. The CDR3 region has the DNA TGCGCCAGCAGCCGAGCCTGGAAAGATACGCAGTATTTT. It yields the protein CASSRAWKDTQYF.

This chain uses TRBV25-1 with TRBJ1-6; 7 bases line up with TRBD1. J lost 6 bases, V lost 3 bases, and 2 bases had no gene match. The V gene's germline CDR1 is MGHDK and CDR2 SYGVNS. The CDR3 length is 14 residues. The CDR3 region has the DNA TGTGCCAGCAGTGATTACAGGGGTAATTCACCCCTCCACTTT. Protein sequence: CASSDYRGNSPLHF. Using reference TRBV25-1 and TRBJ1-6 for the parts outside the CDR3, the full variable domain is EADIYQTPRYLVIGTGKKITLECSQTMGHDKMYWYQQDPGMELHLIHYSYGVNSTEKGDLSSESTVSRIRTEHFPLTLESARPSHTSQYLCASSDYRGNSPLHFGNGTRLTVT.

The chain combines TRBV5-1 with TRBJ2-7; 7 bases match TRBD2. The CDR3 runs 15 residues. Looked up from germline, CDR1 is SGHRS and CDR2 is YFSETQ. The V segment lost 3 bases and the J segment 3 bases; nucleotides outside the gene matches: 9. The CDR3 region has the DNA TGCGCCAGCAGCTGGGGAGCGGGACGCAGCTACGAGCAGTACTTC. Its protein is CASSWGAGRSYEQYF.

The chain carries TRBV2 and TRBJ1-2, with a weak D call TRBD1 (6 bases). Germline CDR1 reads SNHLY; CDR2 reads FYNNEI. The CDR3 is 12 residues long. Trimming shortened V by 6 bases and J by 3 bases, and 8 bases separated the two germline ends. In DNA form, the CDR3 reads TGTGCCAGCAGGGACAGATACTATGGCTACACCTTC. It translates to CASRDRYYGYTF.